This T cell receptor (beta chain) emerged from a study of shared clonotypes between healthy human individuals. Points on this clone: Its antigen is not known. The sample contains more than one DNA sequence encoding this CDR3.

General study results and limits: The study generally estimated greater richness for naive than memory subsets.

Naive CD8 cells, CD45RO-negative and positively selected for CCR7, excluded terminally differentiated effector memory CD45RA+ cells. Assay execution proceeded at the deep level. Libraries were prepared by immunoSEQ multiplex PCR; TCRdb keeps only in-frame clonotypes and omits some of them. The repertoire includes some 1,900,000 clones, less than 95% of them detected once, and roughly 1.2% sits in the top ten. V was pared by 0 bases and J by 3 bases, with 6 bases between. The CDR3 is 13 amino acids. CDR1 and CDR2 from the germline V gene are MNHEY and SVGAGI. The receptor was derived from a man in his late teens or twenties in good health. What was sequenced was naive CD8+ T cells sorted from blood. The chain links TRBV6-5 to TRBJ2-7; possibly TRBD1 for D (5 bases). CDR3: CASSYSDSYEQYF. In DNA, the CDR3 is TGTGCCAGCAGTTACTCTGACAGCTACGAGCAGTACTTC.